These 18 T cell receptor beta chains were all obtained from the same sample, sequenced in a study of human T cells and chemical hapten exposure. Specified time point: patch test 1, 2 weeks after DPC sensitization. Treatment indicated: therapeutic diphenylcyclopropenone sensitization with weekly scalp DPC. Sequencing started from total RNA isolated from unfractionated whole blood. TCRdb called the RACE reads again in MiXCR, with one record for every CDR3 protein. The profile shows 40,000 to 65,000 distinct CDR3 sequences, more than 9.5% of them singletons. The specimen comprised whole blood, sampled in connection with sensitization to the hapten diphenylcyclopropenone (DPC). The receptor source for this set is a woman in her 40s with alopecia areata. Some clones in this sample may be carry-over from other donors' samples.

V gene TRBV7-2 combines with J gene TRBJ2-1; D is unclear. The V end was cut by 6 bases, the J end by 9 bases, with 12 bases between. Germline CDR1 SGHTA, CDR2 FQGNSA. This CDR3 comprises 12 residues. The CDR3 sequence is CASRDSFTEQFF. CDR3 bases: TGTGCCAGCAGGGATTCATTTACTGAGCAGTTCTTC.

The gene calls are TRBV20-1 and TRBJ1-1; 9 bases match TRBD1. The CDR3 is 13 amino acids. CDR1 and CDR2 (germline): DFQATT, SNEGSKA (reference sequence). The V gene end was trimmed by 6 bases and the J gene end by 2 bases; junction bases not matched to a gene: 4. The CDR3 reads CSAPQGANTEAFF. The CDR3 nucleotides read TGCAGTGCCCCACAGGGGGCCAACACTGAAGCTTTCTTT.

Ten or more counts support this clonotype. This chain uses TRBV18 with TRBJ2-5; the match to TRBD1 covers 8 bases. In germline, CDR1 is KGHSH, CDR2 LQKENI. V trimming: 3 bases; J trimming: 5 bases; junction bases outside the gene matches: 8. The CDR3 is made up of 15 amino acids. DNA for the CDR3: TGTGCCAGCTCACCCCGACAGGGGAAGGCCGAGACCCAGTACTTC. Its protein product is CASSPRQGKAETQYF.

This clonotype has a handful of counts. The chain joins TRBV3-1 to TRBJ2-7; 8 bases align to TRBD1. This CDR3 has 14 amino acids. Germline V gene data show CDR1 as LGHDT and CDR2 as YNNKEL (reference sequence). J gave up 2 bases and V 4 bases, and 4 bases lay outside the gene matches. CDR3: CASSPRTGPYEQYF. CDR3 in DNA: TGTGCCAGCAGCCCGAGGACAGGGCCCTACGAGCAGTACTTC.

Concerning this clonotype itself: The final CDR3 position lacks the conserved phenylalanine or tryptophan, pointing to a likely read error. V and J are TRBV7-2 and TRBJ1-1, with TRBD1 matching 10 bases. J gave up 1 base and V 5 bases, and 16 bases lay outside the gene matches. The CDR3 loop spans 19 amino acids. The germline V gene encodes CDR1 SGHTA and CDR2 FQGNSA. CDR3 protein: CASSRDRGSPLAKNTEAFS. The CDR3 bases are TGTGCCAGCAGCCGGGACAGGGGATCGCCCCTAGCGAAGAACACTGAAGCTTTCTCT.

In its sample, this clonotype was seen many times. The V call is TRBV2, the J call TRBJ1-5; D unclear. The V end lost 2 bases, the J end lost 3 bases, and 5 bases lay between the germline ends. Germline lookup yields CDR1 SNHLY and CDR2 FYNNEI. The CDR3 extends over 13 amino acids. CDR3 in amino acids: CASSEKTNQPQHF. CDR3 nucleotide sequence: TGTGCCAGCAGTGAAAAGACCAATCAGCCCCAGCATTTT. Together with reference TRBV2 and TRBJ1-5, the CDR3 gives the full variable domain: EPEVTQTPSHQVTQMGQEVILRCVPISNHLYFYWYRQILGQKVEFLVSFYNNEISEKSEIFDDQFSVERPDGSNFTLKIRSTKLEDSAMYFCASSEKTNQPQHFGDGTRLSIL.

This clonotype appeared many times. This sequence joins TRBV4-2 and TRBJ2-7, with D hard to call. This CDR3 comprises 9 residues. Germline V gene lookup returns CDR1 LGHNA and CDR2 YNFKEQ. V was pared by 1 base and J by 12 bases, with 4 bases between. This CDR3 is CASSQVTYF. The CDR3 DNA sequence: TGTGCCAGCAGCCAAGTTACGTACTTC.

By share, this clonotype counts as medium-sized. The chain carries TRBV6-6 and TRBJ2-1; TRBD2 aligns across 8 bases. CDR1 and CDR2 (germline): MNHNY, SVGAGI (reference sequence). Unmatched junction bases numbered 8, after V lost 2 bases and J lost 5 bases. The CDR3 length is 16 residues. The DNA for the CDR3 is TGTGCCAGCAGTTACCTAGAGCGGGAGAAGGACAATGAGCAGTTCTTC. Protein product: CASSYLEREKDNEQFF.

The chain combines TRBV4-2 with TRBJ2-1, with 15 bases that match TRBD2. V shed 3 bases, J shed 3 bases, and the junction held 3 bases outside the gene matches. CDR1 is LGHNA and CDR2 is YNFKEQ in the germline V gene. This CDR3 region has 17 residues. CDR3 protein: CASSQGLAGGNYNEQFF. In nucleotides, the CDR3 is TGTGCCAGCAGCCAGGGACTAGCGGGAGGTAACTACAATGAGCAGTTCTTC.

V and J are TRBV18 and TRBJ2-7; D may be TRBD1 (6 bases). This CDR3 spans 14 amino acids. The ends were cut back, 3 bases at V and 6 bases at J, with 15 bases in the middle. Germline V gene sequence: CDR1 KGHSH, CDR2 LQKENI. CDR3 loop: CASSPPMGAGEQYF. The CDR3 DNA reads as TGTGCCAGCTCACCCCCGATGGGGGCCGGCGAGCAGTACTTC.

This clonotype was observed at least ten times. The chain recombines TRBV3-1 with TRBJ2-5; D remains unclear. V was cut by 2 bases and J by 4 bases, with 8 bases left in between. The germline V gene encodes CDR1 LGHDT and CDR2 YNNKEL (reference sequence). CDR3 length: 13 amino acids. The chain's CDR3 is CASSQHVGETQYF. The CDR3 nucleotides are TGTGCCAGCAGCCAACACGTAGGAGAGACCCAGTACTTC.

This clonotype showed up just a few times. The rearrangement uses TRBV10-3 and TRBJ1-5; unclear D gene. The CDR3 spans 13 residues. The germline V and J ends were trimmed by 7 bases and 0 bases, with 7 bases remaining between them. Germline-derived CDR1 and CDR2 are ENHRY and SYGVKD. The DNA for the CDR3 is TGTGCCATCACTGCTGATAGCAATCAGCCCCAGCATTTT. The encoded protein is CAITADSNQPQHF.

This sequence joins TRBV30 and TRBJ1-1, with a tentative D call TRBD1 (6 bases). The CDR3 contains 15 residues. V was cut by 3 bases and J by 3 bases, with 17 bases left in between. CDR1 is GTSNPN and CDR2 is SVGIG in the germline V gene (reference sequence). The CDR3 nucleotides are TGTGCCTGGAGCGGTGGTCTGGGGGCAGACACTGAAGCTTTCTTT. It codes for CAWSGGLGADTEAFF.

This sequence joins TRBV29-1 and TRBJ2-3; D not certain. V lost 4 bases and J lost 4, with 12 bases in between. CDR1 is SQVTM and CDR2 is ANQGSEA in the germline V gene. CDR3 length equals 13 residues. The CDR3 nucleotides are TGCAGCGTTGTGGGTCGGTTTGCAGATACGCAGTATTTT. It is translated as CSVVGRFADTQYF.

This chain links TRBV28 with TRBJ2-7, with a possible D match to TRBD2 (6 bases). Trimming removed 10 bases at V and 5 bases at J, with 15 bases between. CDR1 MDHEN and CDR2 SYDVKM come from the germline V gene. The CDR3 consists of 12 residues. The CDR3 sequence: CATAGRPNEQYF. CDR3 bases: TGTGCCACCGCGGGGCGCCCAAACGAGCAGTACTTC.

The rearrangement uses TRBV19 and TRBJ1-6; 10 bases fit TRBD1. Looked up from germline, CDR1 is LNHDA and CDR2 is SQIVND (reference sequence). The V and J ends lost 3 bases and 11 bases, in that order; junction bases with no gene match: 7. The CDR3 runs 15 residues. The CDR3 coding sequence is TGTGCCAGTAGTATTACCGGGACAGGGGAGGCACCCCTCCACTTT. The encoded protein is CASSITGTGEAPLHF.

The genes are TRBV12-3 or TRBV12-4 and TRBJ2-3; 7 bases agree with TRBD2. J was trimmed by 0 bases and V by 10 bases; bases with no gene match: 7. The CDR3 extends over 14 amino acids. CDR3 region: CATGEGGSTDTQYF. In DNA, the CDR3 is TGTGCCACCGGGGAGGGAGGGAGCACAGATACGCAGTATTTT.

The rearrangement links TRBV6-1 to TRBJ1-6, with 9 bases matching TRBD1. CDR1 and CDR2 (germline): MNHNS, SASEGT. The CDR3 loop spans 12 amino acids. The V gene end was trimmed by 7 bases and the J gene end by 12 bases; junction bases not matched to a gene: 4. CDR3 DNA: TGTGCCAGCAAGGTGACAGGGGGACCCCTCCACTTT. Amino acids: CASKVTGGPLHF.